The next 28 T cell receptor beta chains were all read from a single sample in a study of blood T cell repertoires in COVID-19. TCRdb keeps only in-frame clones here, not all; method: immunoSEQ multiplex PCR. This sample has 250,000 to 300,000 clones, with roughly 91% found just once. Sequencing was done on a sample of PBMCs or T cells enriched from blood (not recorded which). These receptors all stem from a woman in her thirties or forties with acute COVID-19.

This clone occurred once. The chain carries TRBV11-3 and TRBJ2-3, with 7 nucleotides matching TRBD1. V was clipped by 5 bases and J by 3 bases; unmatched bases: 5. CDR1 is SGHNT, CDR2 YENEEA, per germline. The CDR3 is 14 amino acids. The CDR3 DNA sequence: TGTGCCAGCAGCAGTGCCAGGGGGACAGATACGCAGTATTTT. As protein: CASSSARGTDTQYF.

J is TRBJ2-1 and V is TRBV2; TRBD1 is a possible D gene (5 bases). This CDR3 comprises 12 residues. The V gene lost 3 bases and the J gene lost 10 bases, with 10 bases spanning the gap. From germline, CDR1 is SNHLY and CDR2 FYNNEI. The CDR3 sequence: CASSELRTEQFF. For the CDR3, the DNA is TGTGCCAGCAGTGAGCTTCGGACAGAGCAGTTCTTC.

The rearrangement uses TRBV28 and TRBJ1-3; D is possibly TRBD1 (5 bases). The CDR3 is made up of 17 amino acids. The germline V gene encodes CDR1 MDHEN and CDR2 SYDVKM. V lost 2 bases to trimming and J lost 0 bases, with 14 bases between them. DNA of the CDR3: TGTGCCAGCAGTTTAGGAGGGGCAGGGAACTCTGGAAACACCATATATTTT. Amino acid sequence: CASSLGGAGNSGNTIYF. The variable domain in full, completed from reference TRBV28 and TRBJ1-3, reads DVKVTQSSRYLVKRTGEKVFLECVQDMDHENMFWYRQDPGLGLRLIYFSYDVKMKEKGDIPEGYSVSREKKERFSLILESASTNQTSMYLCASSLGGAGNSGNTIYFGEGSWLTVV.

The CDR3 nucleotides read TGTGCCAGCAGTGATCCTCTTGGGCGGGGGGGCCAAGAGACCCAGTACTTC. It encodes CASSDPLGRGGQETQYF. V gene TRBV28 combines with J gene TRBJ2-5; 9 bases align to TRBD2. The length of the CDR3 is 17 residues. V lost 5 bases and J lost 1; bases outside the gene matches: 11. Per germline, CDR1 MDHEN and CDR2 SYDVKM.

The chain couples TRBV27 to TRBJ2-3; 7 nucleotides align to TRBD2. The CDR3 is 15 amino acids. V gave up 6 bases and J gave up 2 bases; unmatched junction bases: 8. Germline V gene sequence: CDR1 MNHEY, CDR2 SMNVEV (reference sequence). Here the CDR3 reads CASSHTSEFTDTQYF. CDR3 nucleotide sequence: TGTGCCAGCAGCCATACTAGCGAGTTCACAGATACGCAGTATTTT.

This chain joins TRBV14 and TRBJ2-3; 13 nucleotides align to TRBD2. This CDR3 is 16 amino acids long. The junction had 5 bases not matched to a gene; V was cut back by 4 bases and J by 4 bases. Germline V gene sequence: CDR1 SGHDN, CDR2 FVKESK. CDR3 bases: TGTGCCAGCAGCCCGGGGACTAGCGGGATGCCAGATACGCAGTATTTT. Protein sequence: CASSPGTSGMPDTQYF.

The V call is TRBV9, the J call TRBJ2-7, with D tentatively TRBD2 (5 bases). Deletions cut 4 bases from V and 7 bases from J, with 12 bases between. The CDR3 covers 12 residues. Germline V gene data show CDR1 as SGDLS and CDR2 as YYNGEE. The CDR3 region is CASSPSRGEQYF. In nucleotides, the CDR3 is TGTGCCAGCAGCCCTTCCCGAGGGGAGCAGTACTTC.

The chain is built from TRBV27 and TRBJ2-7, with D maybe TRBD2 (6 bases). The germline V gene encodes CDR1 MNHEY and CDR2 SMNVEV (reference sequence). V shed 8 bases and J shed 0 bases, with 11 bases lying between them. The CDR3 length is 13 residues. The CDR3 here is CASPTSCSYEQYF. CDR3 bases: TGTGCCAGCCCCACTAGCTGCTCCTACGAGCAGTACTTC.

V gene TRBV28 combines with J gene TRBJ1-5; no firm D call. The CDR3 runs 14 residues. Germline V gene lookup returns CDR1 MDHEN and CDR2 SYDVKM. V lost 4 bases to trimming and J lost 4 bases, with 11 bases between them. In DNA form, the CDR3 reads TGTGCCAGCAGTTACCTCAGGCAGAATCAGCCCCAGCATTTT. Residues: CASSYLRQNQPQHF.

V is TRBV27 and J is TRBJ2-1, with TRBD1 identical over 10 bases. The J segment lost 7 bases and the V segment lost 6 bases, leaving 6 bases of the junction unmatched. The germline gives CDR1 MNHEY, CDR2 SMNVEV (reference sequence). The CDR3 is made up of 14 amino acids. The CDR3 sequence: CASSRQGAKNEQFF. The DNA of the CDR3 is TGTGCCAGCAGCAGACAGGGGGCAAAGAATGAGCAGTTCTTC.

This clone was seen only once. The chain combines TRBV3-1 (or the pseudogene TRBV3-2) with TRBJ2-5; 14 positions match TRBD2. The CDR3 is made up of 17 amino acids. V trimming: 0 bases; J trimming: 5 bases; junction bases outside the gene matches: 5. In germline, CDR1 is LGHDT, CDR2 YNNKEL (reference sequence). CDR3 coding DNA: TGTGCCAGCAGCCAAGACGGACTAGCGGGGGGCCGGGAGACCCAGTACTTC. This gives the protein CASSQDGLAGGRETQYF.

The genes are TRBV14 and TRBJ2-1; TRBD2 aligns across 9 bases. The CDR3 has 15 residues. Losses at the gene ends were 4 bases for V and 8 bases for J; bases not matched to a gene: 9. Germline V gene lookup returns CDR1 SGHDN and CDR2 FVKESK. The CDR3 coding sequence is TGTGCCAGCAGCCCTCCGGGACTAGCAAACCATGAGCAGTTCTTC. Its translation: CASSPPGLANHEQFF.

This chain links TRBV13 with TRBJ1-1, with TRBD1 as a possible D gene (6 bases). The CDR3 length is 13 residues. Germline loops: CDR1 PRHDT, CDR2 FYEKMQ (reference sequence). V was cut by 2 bases and J by 4 bases, with 8 bases left in between. This chain's CDR3 is CASSLYRATEAFF. CDR3 bases: TGTGCCAGCAGCTTATACAGGGCCACTGAAGCTTTCTTT.

The chain recombines TRBV6-4 with TRBJ2-6, with TRBD1 matching 7 bases. Germline CDR1 reads MRHNA; CDR2 reads SNTAGT. The J segment lost 0 bases and the V segment lost 6 bases, leaving 5 bases of the junction unmatched. This CDR3 has 16 amino acids. In nucleotides, the CDR3 is TGTGCCAGCAGGAGACAGGGCCCCTCTGGGGCCAACGTCCTGACTTTC. This codes for CASRRQGPSGANVLTF.

The chain is built from TRBV2 and TRBJ1-3, with D perhaps matching TRBD1 (5 bases). V was cut by 6 bases and J by 6 bases, with 6 bases left in between. Germline V gene lookup returns CDR1 SNHLY and CDR2 FYNNEI. CDR3 length: 11 amino acids. CDR3: CASRGENTIYF. The DNA of the CDR3 is TGTGCCAGCAGAGGGGAAAACACCATATATTTT.

The chain is built from TRBV11-3 and TRBJ2-1; D is perhaps TRBD1 (5 bases). CDR1 is SGHNT and CDR2 is YENEEA in the germline V gene. This CDR3 has 14 residues. The germline V and J ends were trimmed by 2 bases and 4 bases, with 9 bases remaining between them. CDR3 sequence (DNA): TGTGCCAGCAGCTTACAGGGCCAATACAATGAGCAGTTCTTC. It translates to CASSLQGQYNEQFF.

The chain is built from TRBV11-2 and TRBJ2-3; possible D gene TRBD1, 6 bases. Trimming left V 4 bases short and J 3 bases short, with 11 bases between. This CDR3 is 14 amino acids long. CDR1 and CDR2 (germline): SGHAT, FQNNGV. In DNA form, the CDR3 reads TGTGCCAGCAGCTCGGACAGTCCTACAGATACGCAGTATTTT. This sequence encodes CASSSDSPTDTQYF.

The genes are TRBV6-5 and TRBJ1-5; no clear D gene. The CDR3 covers 14 residues. Trimming stripped 6 bases from V and 0 bases from J, with 9 bases between. Germline CDR1 MNHEY, CDR2 SVGAGI. The CDR3 nucleotides are TGTGCCAGCAGGGCAAAGAATAGCAATCAGCCCCAGCATTTT. It codes for CASRAKNSNQPQHF.

The rearrangement links TRBV18 to TRBJ1-5; 7 nucleotides line up with TRBD1. Trimming removed 4 bases from V and 11 bases from J; junction bases left unmatched: 11. Looked up from germline, CDR1 is KGHSH and CDR2 is LQKENI. This CDR3 has 14 amino acids. This CDR3 reads CASSLETGAKAQHF. For the CDR3, the DNA is TGTGCCAGCTCACTTGAAACAGGGGCAAAGGCCCAGCATTTT.

J is TRBJ2-4 and V is TRBV18; 7 nucleotides align to TRBD1. Germline CDR1 and CDR2: KGHSH and LQKENI. J lost 0 bases, V lost 0 bases, and 5 bases had no gene match. The CDR3 length is 17 residues. The CDR3 DNA follows: TGTGCCAGCTCACCACCGGGACAGCCGATAGCCAAAAACATTCAGTACTTC. It yields the protein CASSPPGQPIAKNIQYF.

The rearrangement joins TRBV18 to TRBJ2-7; TRBD2 might be the D (5 bases). The CDR3 totals 11 residues. CDR1 and CDR2 from the germline V gene are KGHSH and LQKENI. Deletions cut 5 bases from V and 10 bases from J, with 12 bases between. CDR3 DNA sequence: TGTGCCAGCTCATCCTCCGGGAACCAGTACTTC. This gives the protein CASSSSGNQYF.

This clone has more than one count but fewer than ten. The chain employs TRBV6-1 and TRBJ1-6; possible D gene TRBD1, 6 bases. The CDR3 sequence is 15 residues long. V lost 3 bases and J 15 bases, leaving 21 bases between the germline ends. Germline V gives CDR1 MNHNS, CDR2 SASEGT. The CDR3 DNA reads TGTGCCAGCAGTGACCTGACAGGCTTAATTCAAAGCCTCCACTTT. Amino acid sequence: CASSDLTGLIQSLHF.

The CDR3 region has the DNA TGTGCCAGCAGCTTGATAGGTAGCGGGACGGGAGAGACCCAGTACTTC. It codes for CASSLIGSGTGETQYF. The J gene is TRBJ2-5, the V gene TRBV5-5; 8 bases line up with TRBD2. Trimming took 1 base from V and 4 from J; bases not matched to a gene: 9. The length of the CDR3 is 16 residues. The germline V gene has CDR1 SGHKS and CDR2 YYEKEE (reference sequence).

This clone was counted a few times. The V gene is TRBV28, the J gene TRBJ1-1, with 8 nucleotides matching TRBD1. This CDR3 is 14 amino acids long. V was pared by 6 bases and J by 1 base, with 4 bases of the junction left unmatched. The V gene's germline CDR1 is MDHEN and CDR2 SYDVKM. In nucleotides, the CDR3 is TGTGCCAGCAGCCCGGACAGGGAGAACACTGAAGCTTTCTTT. Protein product: CASSPDRENTEAFF.

V is TRBV5-1 and J is TRBJ2-3, with a weak D call TRBD2 (8 bases). Germline lookup yields CDR1 SGHRS and CDR2 YFSETQ. The CDR3 length is 17 residues. Trimming removed 4 bases at V and 1 base at J, with 19 bases between. CDR3 in amino acids: CASSQQGGAGGTDTQYF. CDR3 sequence (DNA): TGCGCCAGCAGCCAGCAGGGGGGAGCGGGAGGCACAGATACGCAGTATTTT.

The chain joins TRBV11-2 to TRBJ2-5; 16 nucleotides align to TRBD2. The V segment lost 5 bases and the J segment 4 bases; nucleotides outside the gene matches: 7. CDR1 is SGHAT, CDR2 FQNNGV, per germline. This CDR3 comprises 17 residues. The CDR3 nucleotides are TGTGCCAGCAGCCCTGGGACTAGCGGGGGGGTGGGAGAGACCCAGTACTTC. Its translation is CASSPGTSGGVGETQYF. Combining the CDR3 with reference TRBV11-2 and TRBJ2-5 gives the whole variable domain EAGVAQSPRYKIIEKRQSVAFWCNPISGHATLYWYQQILGQGPKLLIQFQNNGVVDDSQLPKDRFSAERLKGVDSTLKIQPAKLEDSAVYLCASSPGTSGGVGETQYFGPGTRLLVL.

This sequence joins TRBV7-2 and TRBJ1-6; D ambiguous. CDR1 is SGHTA, CDR2 FQGNSA, per germline. The CDR3 is 14 residues long. V was trimmed by 5 bases and J by 9 bases, leaving 14 bases between them. The CDR3: CASSPRVMGSPLHF. In DNA, the CDR3 is TGTGCCAGCAGCCCCCGGGTTATGGGTTCACCCCTCCACTTT.

The CDR3 reads CASSIGLAATGELFF. CDR3 sequence (DNA): TGTGCCAGTAGTATAGGGCTAGCGGCCACCGGGGAGCTGTTTTTT. This chain joins TRBV19 and TRBJ2-2, with 7 nucleotides matching TRBD2. V lost 1 base and J lost 4; bases outside the gene matches: 3. The CDR3 runs 15 residues. Germline V gene sequence: CDR1 LNHDA, CDR2 SQIVND (reference sequence).